Following are 18 T cell receptor beta chains from one sample sequenced in a study of blood T cell repertoires in COVID-19. Using immunoSEQ multiplex PCR, the repertoire was profiled, and TCRdb retains in-frame clones only, with some absent. This sample has about 78,000 clones, with approximately 92% found just once. Sample: peripheral blood. The receptors come from a woman older than 75 with acute or convalescent COVID-19.

The chain has TRBV6-5 and TRBJ1-2; 8 positions agree with TRBD1. Germline CDR1 and CDR2: MNHEY and SVGAGI. The CDR3 extends over 16 amino acids. J lost 4 bases, V lost 2 bases, and 9 bases had no gene match. CDR3 coding DNA: TGTGCCAGCAGTTACCTTAGACAGGGGAAGGGCTATGGCTACACCTTC. As protein: CASSYLRQGKGYGYTF.

V gene TRBV15 combines with J gene TRBJ2-7; the match to TRBD1 covers 12 bases. CDR1 LNHNV and CDR2 YYDKDF come from the germline V gene (reference sequence). Unmatched junction bases numbered 3, after V lost 3 bases and J lost 6 bases. The CDR3 is made up of 14 amino acids. CDR3 sequence (DNA): TGTGCCACCAGCAGCGGGACAGGGGGCTCCGAGCAGTACTTC. As protein: CATSSGTGGSEQYF.

The V and J genes are TRBV3-1 (or the pseudogene TRBV3-2) and TRBJ2-7; D remains unclear. This CDR3 has 15 amino acids. The germline V gene has CDR1 LGHDT and CDR2 YNNKEL (reference sequence). V dropped 4 bases and J dropped 2 bases, with 15 bases sitting between them. The CDR3 protein is CASSPSWSTAYEQYF. CDR3 bases: TGTGCCAGCAGCCCAAGCTGGAGCACGGCCTACGAGCAGTACTTC.

The genes are TRBV11-2 and TRBJ2-1, with 9 bases lining up with TRBD2. V lost 6 bases, J lost 5 bases, and 5 bases stayed unmatched. There are 14 residues in the CDR3. In germline, CDR1 is SGHAT, CDR2 FQNNGV. The CDR3 loop reads CASSWTSADNEQFF. The DNA for the CDR3 is TGTGCCAGCAGTTGGACTAGCGCGGACAATGAGCAGTTCTTC.

The chain joins TRBV28 to TRBJ2-3; 8 nucleotides agree with TRBD2. Germline CDR1 MDHEN, CDR2 SYDVKM. CDR3 length equals 16 residues. Trimming removed 3 bases from V and 3 bases from J; junction bases left unmatched: 8. The CDR3 DNA reads as TGTGCCAGCAGTTTTGGAGCGGGAGCAGGGACAGATACGCAGTATTTT. Its protein product is CASSFGAGAGTDTQYF.

For this clone: Other DNA sequences in this sample translate to the same CDR3. The V and J genes are TRBV18 and TRBJ2-7; D gene uncertain. CDR1 is KGHSH and CDR2 is LQKENI in the germline V gene. V lost 3 bases, J lost 1 base, and 10 bases lay in between. The CDR3 contains 14 residues. The CDR3 spells CASSPSTDSYEQYF. For the CDR3, the DNA is TGTGCCAGCTCACCCTCCACAGATTCCTACGAGCAGTACTTC.

The gene calls are TRBV5-1 and TRBJ2-1; TRBD2 matches at 8 bases. J lost 10 bases, V lost 0 bases, and 3 bases had no gene match. The germline gives CDR1 SGHRS, CDR2 YFSETQ. The CDR3 totals 13 residues. CDR3 DNA: TGCGCCAGCAGCTTGGAGCCTAGCGGGGAGCAGTTCTTC. The encoded protein is CASSLEPSGEQFF.

The chain joins TRBV6-5 to TRBJ1-2; 9 bases agree with TRBD1. The J segment lost 8 bases and the V segment lost 0 bases, leaving 10 bases of the junction unmatched. Germline CDR1 MNHEY, CDR2 SVGAGI. The CDR3 contains 16 residues. The CDR3 loop reads CASSYSNVPGQGGYTF. DNA for the CDR3: TGTGCCAGCAGTTACTCGAATGTACCGGGACAGGGAGGCTACACCTTC.

J is TRBJ1-1 and V is TRBV5-4, with D uncertain. V was clipped by 4 bases and J by 0 bases, with 13 bases between them. The CDR3 length is 15 residues. The germline V gene has CDR1 SGHNT and CDR2 YYREEE (reference sequence). As DNA, the CDR3 is TGTGCCAGCAGCCGGATCGGAGGGATGAACACTGAAGCTTTCTTT. Translation gives CASSRIGGMNTEAFF.

V usage is TRBV28 and J usage is TRBJ2-4, with TRBD2 matching over 11 bases. The junction had 6 bases not matched to a gene; V was cut back by 2 bases and J by 0 bases. Germline CDR1 and CDR2: MDHEN and SYDVKM. This CDR3 has 18 amino acids. Written as DNA, the CDR3 is TGTGCCAGCAGTTTAACCGGGACTAGCGGACTAGCCAAAAACATTCAGTACTTC. Amino acids: CASSLTGTSGLAKNIQYF.

This chain links TRBV7-8 with TRBJ2-5, with a tentative D call TRBD1 (5 bases). CDR1 and CDR2 (germline): SGHVS, FQNEAQ. Trimming stripped 3 bases from V and 4 bases from J, with 9 bases between. The CDR3 extends over 13 amino acids. This CDR3 reads CASSFREGETQYF. In DNA, the CDR3 is TGTGCCAGCAGCTTCAGGGAAGGAGAGACCCAGTACTTC.

The gene calls are TRBV7-3 and TRBJ1-1; a possible D gene is TRBD1 (5 bases). The CDR3 spans 15 residues. The V end lost 5 bases, the J end lost 1 base, and 14 bases lay between the germline ends. Germline CDR1 is SGHTA and CDR2 is FQGTGA. In DNA, the CDR3 is TGTGCCAGCAGCCCGAACTCCGGGGGGAACACTGAAGCTTTCTTT. It encodes CASSPNSGGNTEAFF.

The count of this clone is one. This sequence joins TRBV19 and TRBJ2-4, with TRBD1 as a possible D gene (6 bases). Trimming left V 1 base short and J 7 bases short, with 14 bases between. CDR1 and CDR2 (germline): LNHDA, SQIVND (reference sequence). This CDR3 region has 15 residues. The CDR3 DNA is TGTGCCAGTAGTATAGCCCCTGGGGGCGGGAACATTCAGTACTTC. It encodes CASSIAPGGGNIQYF. Drawing the rest from reference TRBV19 and TRBJ2-4, the complete variable domain is DGGITQSPKYLFRKEGQNVTLSCEQNLNHDAMYWYRQDPGQGLRLIYYSQIVNDFQKGDIAEGYSVSREKKESFPLTVTSAQKNPTAFYLCASSIAPGGGNIQYFGAGTRLSVL.

The chain combines TRBV6-5 with TRBJ1-2; D is uncertain. V lost 6 bases and J 4 bases, leaving 12 bases between the germline ends. This CDR3 has 13 amino acids. CDR1 is MNHEY, CDR2 SVGAGI, per germline. For the CDR3, the DNA is TGTGCCAGCAGATTAGGGAGTGCCTATGGCTACACCTTC. Protein product: CASRLGSAYGYTF.

This chain connects TRBV4-2 to TRBJ2-3, with 14 bases identical to TRBD2. Germline V CDR1 and CDR2: LGHNA, YNFKEQ. The CDR3 spans 19 residues. V gave up 2 bases and J gave up 2 bases; unmatched junction bases: 9. The CDR3 region is CASSQFKGLAGANTDTQYF. The CDR3 DNA reads TGTGCCAGCAGCCAATTTAAGGGACTAGCGGGGGCGAACACAGATACGCAGTATTTT.

This clone was seen once. The chain has TRBV2 and TRBJ1-4, with TRBD1 matching over 8 bases. The germline V gene encodes CDR1 SNHLY and CDR2 FYNNEI. The CDR3 is made up of 14 amino acids. The ends lost 5 bases at V and 5 bases at J; junction bases unmatched: 4. The CDR3: CASSPQGANEKLFF. The CDR3 DNA follows: TGTGCCAGCAGTCCTCAGGGGGCGAATGAAAAACTGTTTTTT.

The chain has TRBV9 and TRBJ1-1; TRBD1 matches at 7 bases. V lost 4 bases and J lost 1; bases outside the gene matches: 7. This CDR3 has 15 amino acids. Germline CDR1 and CDR2: SGDLS and YYNGEE. DNA of the CDR3: TGTGCCAGCAGCAGTACGAGGGGGCCGAACACTGAAGCTTTCTTT. Translation gives CASSSTRGPNTEAFF.

The genes are TRBV27 and TRBJ2-2, with 9 bases that match TRBD2. Germline CDR1 MNHEY, CDR2 SMNVEV (reference sequence). The ends lost 1 base at V and 8 bases at J; junction bases unmatched: 8. The length of the CDR3 is 16 residues. The CDR3 protein is CASSLFSGRFTGELFF. The CDR3 DNA reads as TGTGCCAGCAGTTTATTTAGCGGGAGATTCACAGGGGAGCTGTTTTTT.